The 28 T cell receptor beta chains reported below all come from one sample, sequenced in a study of shared clonotypes between healthy human individuals. Clones were read by immunoSEQ multiplex PCR, and TCRdb kept only the in-frame ones, dropping some. The sample consists of 1,400,000 or so clones, around 98.5% of them appearing once. Sequenced: naive CD4+ T cells sorted from blood. The sample's subset: CD45RA+ positively selected. The receptors stem from a man in his thirties or forties in good health.

This rearrangement joins TRBV7-3 to TRBJ1-2, with a weak D call TRBD1 (5 bases). This CDR3 contains 17 residues. Trimming left V 1 base short and J 4 bases short, with 19 bases between. Germline V gives CDR1 SGHTA, CDR2 FQGTGA. The CDR3 nucleotides read TGTGCCAGCAGCTTAAATGACCGGGGAGAGGGGACCTATGGCTACACCTTC. Translating it yields CASSLNDRGEGTYGYTF.

V and J are TRBV6-6 and TRBJ2-7, with 7 bases fitting TRBD1. After removal of 6 bases from V and 9 bases from J, the junction contained 14 bases not matched to a gene. Germline V CDR1 and CDR2: MNHNY, SVGAGI (reference sequence). The CDR3 covers 14 residues. The CDR3 loop reads CASSQFGLQGRQYF. DNA of the CDR3: TGTGCCAGCAGCCAATTTGGATTACAGGGGCGGCAGTACTTC.

This chain uses TRBV5-1 with TRBJ2-7, with a weak D call TRBD2 (5 bases). Trimming removed 1 base at V and 5 bases at J, with 13 bases between. Looked up from germline, CDR1 is SGHRS and CDR2 is YFSETQ. The CDR3 runs 14 residues. DNA for the CDR3: TGCGCCAGCAGCTTGCAATCGGAGGACGACGAGCAGTACTTC. Translated, it gives CASSLQSEDDEQYF.

This chain links TRBV28 with TRBJ2-5; maybe TRBD1 (6 bases). The CDR3 contains 13 residues. Germline assignment: CDR1 MDHEN and CDR2 SYDVKM. Trimming left V 5 bases short and J 3 bases short, with 10 bases between. In DNA, the CDR3 is TGTGCCAGCAGTCTCTGGACAGAAGAGACCCAGTACTTC. Translated, it gives CASSLWTEETQYF.

This rearrangement joins TRBV5-1 to TRBJ1-1; perhaps TRBD1 as D (6 bases). This CDR3 has 16 residues. Germline V gene lookup returns CDR1 SGHRS and CDR2 YFSETQ. V shed 1 base and J shed 1 base, with 14 bases lying between them. The DNA for the CDR3 is TGCGCCAGCAGCTTGAGACAGGCCGAACCGAACACTGAAGCTTTCTTT. Amino acids: CASSLRQAEPNTEAFF.

CDR3 in amino acids: CASSQDGRVYGYTF. CDR3 bases: TGTGCCAGCAGCCAAGATGGCAGGGTCTATGGCTACACCTTC. This chain links TRBV14 with TRBJ1-2; perhaps TRBD1 as D (5 bases). V lost 0 bases and J 4 bases, leaving 9 bases between the germline ends. Germline CDR1 is SGHDN and CDR2 is FVKESK. The CDR3 is 14 amino acids.

J is TRBJ2-6 and V is TRBV2; D call uncertain. Germline CDR1 is SNHLY and CDR2 is FYNNEI. V lost 6 bases, J lost 0 bases, and 6 bases lay in between. This CDR3 is 14 amino acids long. CDR3 DNA sequence: TGTGCCAGCAGACTCAGCTCTGGGGCCAACGTCCTGACTTTC. Encoded protein: CASRLSSGANVLTF.

This rearrangement joins TRBV4-1 to TRBJ2-2; 8 nucleotides line up with TRBD2. The trim removed 0 bases at V and 6 bases at J, leaving 12 bases unmatched. Germline V gene sequence: CDR1 MGHRA, CDR2 YSYEKL. The CDR3 runs 18 residues. The CDR3 loop reads CASSQDLEAGGPAGELFF. Written as DNA, the CDR3 is TGCGCCAGCAGCCAAGATCTAGAGGCGGGAGGTCCTGCCGGGGAGCTGTTTTTT.

The gene calls are TRBV6-5 and TRBJ1-5; D uncertain. The CDR3 consists of 12 residues. CDR1 and CDR2 from the germline V gene are MNHEY and SVGAGI. The germline V and J ends were trimmed by 4 bases and 6 bases, with 7 bases remaining between them. As DNA, the CDR3 is TGTGCCAGCAGTTCAGTCGGTCAGCCCCAGCATTTT. Protein sequence: CASSSVGQPQHF.

This chain connects TRBV15 to TRBJ2-5; possibly TRBD1 for D (6 bases). With 8 bases removed from V and 2 bases from J, the gap between germline ends came to 9 bases. Looked up from germline, CDR1 is LNHNV and CDR2 is YYDKDF (reference sequence). The CDR3 is 12 residues long. The DNA for the CDR3 is TGTGCCACCCGGACAGTTCAAGAGACCCAGTACTTC. Its translation: CATRTVQETQYF.

The rearrangement joins TRBV5-1 to TRBJ2-5, with TRBD2 matching 14 bases. The germline V gene has CDR1 SGHRS and CDR2 YFSETQ. The CDR3 totals 17 residues. The junction had 9 bases not matched to a gene; V was cut back by 4 bases and J by 4 bases. The CDR3 protein is CASSQGLAGVAGETQYF. The CDR3 DNA follows: TGCGCCAGCAGCCAGGGACTAGCGGGAGTTGCGGGAGAGACCCAGTACTTC.

A remark on this clone: This sample includes further DNA sequences coding for the same CDR3. V gene TRBV9 combines with J gene TRBJ2-2; D may be TRBD1 (6 bases). This CDR3 comprises 14 residues. V shed 3 bases and J shed 2 bases, with 8 bases lying between them. The germline gives CDR1 SGDLS, CDR2 YYNGEE. The CDR3 coding sequence is TGTGCCAGCAGCGGGACAGTAAACACCGGGGAGCTGTTTTTT. This encodes CASSGTVNTGELFF. The full variable domain, rest sourced from reference TRBV9 and TRBJ2-2, is DSGVTQTPKHLITATGQRVTLRCSPRSGDLSVYWYQQSLDQGLQFLIQYYNGEERAKGNILERFSAQQFPDLHSELNLSSLELGDSALYFCASSGTVNTGELFFGEGSRLTVL.

The chain employs TRBV4-2 and TRBJ2-7, with D perhaps being TRBD1 or TRBD2 (5 bases each). Germline values: CDR1 LGHNA, CDR2 YNFKEQ. Between the trimmed V and J ends, which lost 3 bases and 3 bases, there was a span of 15 bases. The CDR3 covers 15 residues. The CDR3: CASSHSIRGDYEQYF. DNA of the CDR3: TGTGCCAGCAGCCACTCCATAAGGGGAGACTACGAGCAGTACTTC.

The CDR3 DNA follows: TGTGCCAGCAGCTTAGGCACTCGGGGGTTCTCCTACGAGCAGTACTTC. Translated, it gives CASSLGTRGFSYEQYF. V is TRBV7-6 and J is TRBJ2-7; D possibly corresponds to TRBD2 (6 bases). The CDR3 is made up of 16 amino acids. The germline V and J ends were trimmed by 1 base and 0 bases, with 13 bases remaining between them. Germline V lookup: CDR1 SGHVS, CDR2 FNYEAQ.

This rearrangement joins TRBV5-6 to TRBJ1-1; D not certain. Trimming took 0 bases from V and 0 from J, leaving 6 bases between them. Germline CDR1 reads SGHDT; CDR2 reads YYEEEE. This CDR3 region has 14 residues. CDR3 sequence: CASSLGHLNTEAFF. The CDR3 nucleotides are TGTGCCAGCAGCTTGGGGCATCTGAACACTGAAGCTTTCTTT.

The chain joins TRBV18 to TRBJ2-7, with a tentative D call TRBD2 (6 bases). Germline values: CDR1 KGHSH, CDR2 LQKENI. V lost 2 bases and J 0 bases, leaving 8 bases between the germline ends. The CDR3 totals 14 residues. CDR3 region: CASSPMGGSYEQYF. The CDR3 DNA follows: TGTGCCAGCTCACCAATGGGGGGCTCCTACGAGCAGTACTTC.

This chain joins TRBV6-6 and TRBJ1-2, with 7 positions matching TRBD1. The CDR3 loop spans 16 amino acids. The germline CDR1 and CDR2 sequences are MNHNY and SVGAGI (reference sequence). Losses at the gene ends were 0 bases for V and 6 bases for J; bases not matched to a gene: 10. The CDR3, as DNA: TGTGCCAGCAGTTACTCGAACCCTACAGGGGTTGATGGCTACACCTTC. It specifies CASSYSNPTGVDGYTF.

The CDR3 loop reads CASSLVPPNYEQYF. CDR3 DNA: TGTGCCAGCAGTTTAGTTCCTCCCAACTACGAGCAGTACTTC. The J gene is TRBJ2-7, the V gene TRBV28; D is uncertain. The ends were cut back, 2 bases at V and 3 bases at J, with 11 bases in the middle. The germline gives CDR1 MDHEN, CDR2 SYDVKM. The CDR3 has 14 amino acids.

The count of this clone is one. The chain has TRBV29-1 and TRBJ1-2; D remains ambiguous. The CDR3 length is 9 residues. V was cut by 5 bases and J by 6 bases, with 4 bases left in between. The germline gives CDR1 SQVTM, CDR2 ANQGSEA. The CDR3 bases are TGCAGCGTTACGGATGGCTACACCTTC. Amino acids: CSVTDGYTF.

The chain combines TRBV9 with TRBJ2-2; D remains ambiguous. Germline V lookup: CDR1 SGDLS, CDR2 YYNGEE. The CDR3 runs 15 residues. Trimming pared 2 bases from V and 0 bases from J, leaving 8 bases between. Written as DNA, the CDR3 is TGTGCCAGCAGCGTGTTTAGAGCGAACACCGGGGAGCTGTTTTTT. Residues: CASSVFRANTGELFF. The variable domain in full, with the rest retrieved from reference TRBV9 and TRBJ2-2, is DSGVTQTPKHLITATGQRVTLRCSPRSGDLSVYWYQQSLDQGLQFLIQYYNGEERAKGNILERFSAQQFPDLHSELNLSSLELGDSALYFCASSVFRANTGELFFGEGSRLTVL.

The CDR3 nucleotides read TGTGCCAGCAGCTTAGCCCCGGGGACAGGGAATTACGAGCAGTACTTC. Translation: CASSLAPGTGNYEQYF. J is TRBJ2-7 and V is TRBV7-2; TRBD1 matches 9 bases. This CDR3 region has 16 residues. V trimming: 0 bases; J trimming: 4 bases; junction bases outside the gene matches: 7. Germline lookup yields CDR1 SGHTA and CDR2 FQGNSA.

The J gene is TRBJ2-6, the V gene TRBV11-2; no clear D. In germline, CDR1 is SGHAT, CDR2 FQNNGV. Trimming stripped 0 bases from V and 0 bases from J, with 3 bases between. This CDR3 is 15 amino acids long. The CDR3 DNA is TGTGCCAGCAGCTTAGATGGCTCTGGGGCCAACGTCCTGACTTTC. The encoded protein is CASSLDGSGANVLTF.

The V and J genes are TRBV28 and TRBJ1-1; TRBD1 aligns across 7 bases. The CDR3 has 14 amino acids. V shed 6 bases, J shed 4 bases, and the junction held 8 bases outside the gene matches. Per germline, CDR1 MDHEN and CDR2 SYDVKM. CDR3 sequence reads: CASSRHRGFTEAFF. The DNA for the CDR3 is TGTGCCAGCAGCAGGCACAGGGGATTCACTGAAGCTTTCTTT. Filled out from reference TRBV28 and TRBJ1-1, the complete variable domain reads DVKVTQSSRYLVKRTGEKVFLECVQDMDHENMFWYRQDPGLGLRLIYFSYDVKMKEKGDIPEGYSVSREKKERFSLILESASTNQTSMYLCASSRHRGFTEAFFGQGTRLTVV.

V usage is TRBV7-9 and J usage is TRBJ1-4; the match to TRBD1 covers 11 bases. This CDR3 is 15 amino acids long. The germline V gene encodes CDR1 SEHNR and CDR2 FQNEAQ (reference sequence). Germline trimming cut 5 bases from V and 8 bases from J; bases unmatched to any gene: 7. The CDR3 coding sequence is TGTGCCAGCAGCCCGGGGACAGGGGGAAGAGAAAAACTGTTTTTT. Translating gives CASSPGTGGREKLFF.

Concerning this clone: This sample also contains other DNA sequences that code for the same CDR3. The chain joins TRBV5-1 to TRBJ2-1; TRBD2 agrees at 12 bases. This CDR3 region has 16 residues. The germline CDR1 and CDR2 sequences are SGHRS and YFSETQ. Trimming cost V 0 bases and J 4 bases; bases outside gene matches: 2. For the CDR3, the DNA is TGCGCCAGCAGCTTGGTTGGGACTAGCGGGTACAATGAGCAGTTCTTC. This gives the protein CASSLVGTSGYNEQFF.

The gene calls are TRBV10-3 and TRBJ2-5; TRBD2 matches 16 bases. Germline lookup yields CDR1 ENHRY and CDR2 SYGVKD. V lost 2 bases and J lost 4; bases outside the gene matches: 7. The CDR3 totals 18 residues. Written as DNA, the CDR3 is TGTGCCATCAGTGAGCGAGTGGGACTAGCGGGAGGGGGAGAGACCCAGTACTTC. The encoded protein is CAISERVGLAGGGETQYF.

This chain links TRBV14 with TRBJ1-4, with 10 bases identical to TRBD1. Germline V CDR1 and CDR2: SGHDN, FVKESK. The ends lost 3 bases at V and 8 bases at J; junction bases unmatched: 3. This CDR3 has 14 amino acids. CDR3 sequence (DNA): TGTGCCAGCAGCCAGGGACAGGGGAACGAAAAACTGTTTTTT. Translating gives CASSQGQGNEKLFF.

The J gene is TRBJ2-7, the V gene TRBV19, with D possibly called TRBD1 or TRBD2 (5 bases each). The V end lost 3 bases, the J end lost 0 bases, and 21 bases lay between the germline ends. Germline-derived CDR1 and CDR2 are LNHDA and SQIVND (reference sequence). The CDR3 sequence is 18 residues long. The CDR3 sequence is CASSIAPSVGTLSYEQYF. Here the CDR3 DNA reads TGTGCCAGTAGTATTGCTCCCTCGGTCGGGACCCTCTCCTACGAGCAGTACTTC.